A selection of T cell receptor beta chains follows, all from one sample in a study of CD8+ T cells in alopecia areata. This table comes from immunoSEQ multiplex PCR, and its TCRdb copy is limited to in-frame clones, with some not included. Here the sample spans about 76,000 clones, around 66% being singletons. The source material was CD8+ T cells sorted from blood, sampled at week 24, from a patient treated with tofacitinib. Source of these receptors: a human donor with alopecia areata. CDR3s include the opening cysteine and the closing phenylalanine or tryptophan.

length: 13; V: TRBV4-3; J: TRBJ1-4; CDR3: CASSQDRREKLFF
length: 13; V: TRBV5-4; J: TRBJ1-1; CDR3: CASSLQGSPEAFF
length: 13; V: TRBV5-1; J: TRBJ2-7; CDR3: CASSLYSSYEQYF
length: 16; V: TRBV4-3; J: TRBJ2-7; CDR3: CASSQGVGTGFDEQYF
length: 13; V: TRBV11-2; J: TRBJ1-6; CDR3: CASSLGVASPLHF
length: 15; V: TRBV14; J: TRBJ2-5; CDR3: CASSQDRELQETQYF
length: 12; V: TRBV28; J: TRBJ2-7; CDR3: CASSFTGYEQYF
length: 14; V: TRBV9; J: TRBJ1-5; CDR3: CASSQTGGNQPQHF
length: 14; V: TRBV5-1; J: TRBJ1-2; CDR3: CASSLDEKNYGYTF
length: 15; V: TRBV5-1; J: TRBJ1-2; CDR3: CASSLAPGQGHGYTF
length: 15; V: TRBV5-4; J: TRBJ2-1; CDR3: CASSLGGGLIYEQFF
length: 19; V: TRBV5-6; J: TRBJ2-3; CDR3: CASSFVSTSGGQRTDTQYF
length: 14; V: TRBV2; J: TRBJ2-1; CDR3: CAAYGRGAYNEQFF
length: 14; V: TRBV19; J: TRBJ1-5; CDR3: CASIAIGAGQPQHF
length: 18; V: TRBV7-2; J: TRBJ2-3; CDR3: CASSRSILAGGPTDTQYF
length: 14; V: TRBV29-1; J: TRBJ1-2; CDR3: CSVEGAGRVYGYTF
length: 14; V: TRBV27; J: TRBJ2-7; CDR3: CASSFAAGSYEQYF
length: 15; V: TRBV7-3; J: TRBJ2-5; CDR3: CASSGGGGAQETQYF
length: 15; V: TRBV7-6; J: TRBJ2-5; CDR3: CASSFGGGAQETQYF
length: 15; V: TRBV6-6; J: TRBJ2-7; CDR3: CASSHWTSESYEQYF
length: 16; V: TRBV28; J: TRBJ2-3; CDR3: CASSLEGTGGTDTQYF
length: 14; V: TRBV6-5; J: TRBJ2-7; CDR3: CASSYRRASGEQYF
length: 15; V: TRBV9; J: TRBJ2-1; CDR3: CASSEKTDTYNEQFF
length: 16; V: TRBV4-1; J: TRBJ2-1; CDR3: CASSRIPDRVSNEQFF
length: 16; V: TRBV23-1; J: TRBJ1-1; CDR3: CASSPVWEGLNTEAFF
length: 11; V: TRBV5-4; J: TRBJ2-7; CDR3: CASSSTYEQYF
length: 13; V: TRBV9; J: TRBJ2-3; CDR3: CASSVSGENTQYF
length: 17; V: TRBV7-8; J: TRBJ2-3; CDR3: CASSLSRGVSSTDTQYF
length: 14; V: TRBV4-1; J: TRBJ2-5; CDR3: CASSQGTGKETQYF
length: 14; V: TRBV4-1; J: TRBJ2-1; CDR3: CASSPPDRDNEQFF
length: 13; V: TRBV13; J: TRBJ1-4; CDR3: CASSLGPNEKLFF
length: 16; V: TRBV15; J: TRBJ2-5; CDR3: CATSTTRDPAPETQYF
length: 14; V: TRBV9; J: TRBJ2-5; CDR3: CASTTSGGPETQYF
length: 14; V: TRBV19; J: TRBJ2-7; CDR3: CASSITGSPYEQYF
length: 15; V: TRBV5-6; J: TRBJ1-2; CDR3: CASSLSRQANYGYTF
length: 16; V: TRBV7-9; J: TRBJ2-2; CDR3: CASSQETHPGTGELFF
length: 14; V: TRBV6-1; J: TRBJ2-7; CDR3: CASSHGGRVYEQYF
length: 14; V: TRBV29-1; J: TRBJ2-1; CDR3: CSGEGRGLANEQFF
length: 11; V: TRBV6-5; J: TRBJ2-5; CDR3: CASSYGEAQYF
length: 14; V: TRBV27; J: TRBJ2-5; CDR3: CASSFTGGGETQYF
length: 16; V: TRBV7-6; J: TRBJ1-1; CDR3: CASSLMTGQGGTEAFF
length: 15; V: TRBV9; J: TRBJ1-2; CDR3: CASTKWGTGFYGYTF
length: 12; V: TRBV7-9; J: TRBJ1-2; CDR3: CASSFSQHGYTF
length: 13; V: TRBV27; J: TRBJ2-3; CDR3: CASSTSYADTQYF
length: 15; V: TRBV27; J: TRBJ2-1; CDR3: CASSLSTLASDEQFF
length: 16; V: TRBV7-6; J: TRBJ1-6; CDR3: CASSLDGTDLNSPLHF
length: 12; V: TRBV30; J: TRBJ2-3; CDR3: CAWSLQGPGQYF
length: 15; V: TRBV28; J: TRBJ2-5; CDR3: CASSFRPSISETQYF
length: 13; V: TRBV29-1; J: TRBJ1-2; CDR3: CSVWAYSNYGYTF
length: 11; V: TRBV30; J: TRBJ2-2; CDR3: CAWSEAGELFF
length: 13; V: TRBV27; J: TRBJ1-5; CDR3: CASSFGRDQPQHF
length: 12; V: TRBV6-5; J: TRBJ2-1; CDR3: CASTHGTNEQFF
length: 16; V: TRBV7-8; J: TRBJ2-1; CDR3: CASSPHRRSGEYEQFF
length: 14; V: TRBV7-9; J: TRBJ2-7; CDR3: CASSAGFDSYEQYF
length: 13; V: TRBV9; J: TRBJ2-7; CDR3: CASSVTDAYEQYF